This T cell receptor beta chain was documented in a study of naive and memory T cell subsets. An equimolar mix of two oligonucleotides served as the beta constant-region primer for TRBC1 and TRBC2. TCRdb analysed the UMI-ligation and nested PCR reads with MiXCR anew, one entry per CDR3 protein. The repertoire holds under 150,000 distinct CDR3 sequences, with 15% to 20% as singletons. CDR1 is SNHLY, CDR2 FYNNEI, per germline. V lost 8 bases and J 2 bases, leaving 9 bases between the germline ends. The CDR3 totals 12 residues. Sequences were obtained from naive CD4+ T cells from blood. The rearrangement uses TRBV2 and TRBJ2-5; D gene uncertain. This clonotype originated in a human donor in good health. CDR3 loop: CASRLVQETQYF. The CDR3 DNA is TGTGCCAGCCGGCTAGTACAAGAGACCCAGTACTTC.